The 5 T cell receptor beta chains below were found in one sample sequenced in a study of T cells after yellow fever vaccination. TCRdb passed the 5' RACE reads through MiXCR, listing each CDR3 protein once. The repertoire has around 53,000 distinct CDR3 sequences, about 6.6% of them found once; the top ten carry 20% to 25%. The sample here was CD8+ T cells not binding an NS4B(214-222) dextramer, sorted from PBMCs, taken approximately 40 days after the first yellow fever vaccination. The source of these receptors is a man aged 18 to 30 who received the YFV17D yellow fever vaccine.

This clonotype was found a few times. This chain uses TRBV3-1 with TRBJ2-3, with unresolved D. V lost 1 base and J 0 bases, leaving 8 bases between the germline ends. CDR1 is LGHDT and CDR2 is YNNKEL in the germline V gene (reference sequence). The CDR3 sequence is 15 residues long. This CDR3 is CASSQGSSSTDTQYF. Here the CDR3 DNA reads TGTGCCAGCAGCCAAGGGTCCAGTAGCACAGATACGCAGTATTTT.

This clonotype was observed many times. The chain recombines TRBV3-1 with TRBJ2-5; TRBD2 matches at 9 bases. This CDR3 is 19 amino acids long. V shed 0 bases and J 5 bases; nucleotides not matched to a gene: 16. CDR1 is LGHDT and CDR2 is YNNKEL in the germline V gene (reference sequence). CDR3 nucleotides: TGTGCCAGCAGCCAAGAACCCTCCCGAGCGGGGGGTCGATGGGAGACCCAGTACTTC. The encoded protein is CASSQEPSRAGGRWETQYF.

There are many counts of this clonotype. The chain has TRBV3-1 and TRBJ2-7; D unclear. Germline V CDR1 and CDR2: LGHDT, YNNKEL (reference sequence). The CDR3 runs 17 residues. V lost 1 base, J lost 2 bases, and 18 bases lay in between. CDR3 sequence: CASSQVLEGHFTYEQYF. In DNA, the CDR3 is TGTGCCAGCAGCCAAGTTTTGGAAGGTCACTTCACCTACGAGCAGTACTTC.

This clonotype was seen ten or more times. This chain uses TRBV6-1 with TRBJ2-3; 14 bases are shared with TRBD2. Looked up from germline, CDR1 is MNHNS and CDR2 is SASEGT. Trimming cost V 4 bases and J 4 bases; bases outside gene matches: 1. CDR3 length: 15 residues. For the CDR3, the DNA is TGTGCCAGCAGTGGACTAGCGGGGGGGCCAGATACGCAGTATTTT. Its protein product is CASSGLAGGPDTQYF.

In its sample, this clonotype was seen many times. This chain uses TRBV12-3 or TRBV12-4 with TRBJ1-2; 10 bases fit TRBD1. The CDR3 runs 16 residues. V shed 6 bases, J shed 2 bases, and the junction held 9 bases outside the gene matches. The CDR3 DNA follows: TGTGCCAGCAGCCGGAGAGTGGGACAGGGGAACTATGGCTACACCTTC. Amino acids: CASSRRVGQGNYGYTF.